Here is one T cell receptor beta chain with its context. This sample was taken from a study of blood T cell repertoires in COVID-19. TCRdb keeps only in-frame clones here, not all; method: immunoSEQ multiplex PCR. The sample has 120,000 or so clones; roughly 69% are singletons. Sequenced: peripheral blood. The TCR was taken from a woman aged 70 to 79 with acute or convalescent COVID-19.

CDR3 amino acids: CASSQDPGTGGEQYF. CDR3 DNA: TGTGCCAGCAGCCAAGATCCGGGGACAGGGGGCGAGCAGTACTTC. The chain has TRBV7-2 and TRBJ2-7; 11 bases are a match to TRBD1. This CDR3 comprises 15 residues. CDR1 SGHTA and CDR2 FQGNSA come from the germline V gene. V shed 5 bases and J 6 bases; nucleotides not matched to a gene: 9.